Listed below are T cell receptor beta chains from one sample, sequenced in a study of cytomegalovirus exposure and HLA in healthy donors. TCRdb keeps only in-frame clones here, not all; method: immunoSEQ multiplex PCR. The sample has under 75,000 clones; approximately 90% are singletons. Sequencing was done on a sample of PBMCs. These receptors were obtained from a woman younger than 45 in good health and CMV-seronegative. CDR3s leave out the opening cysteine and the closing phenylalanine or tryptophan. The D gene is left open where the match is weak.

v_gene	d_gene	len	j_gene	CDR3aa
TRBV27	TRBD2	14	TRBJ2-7	ASSFSTTSADYEQY
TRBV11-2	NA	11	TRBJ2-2	ASSLSETGELF
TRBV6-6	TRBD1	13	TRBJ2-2	ASSPRTGGTGELF
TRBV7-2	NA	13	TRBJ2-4	ASSLVPGGVDIQY
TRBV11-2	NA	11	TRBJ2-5	ASSFGTGETQY
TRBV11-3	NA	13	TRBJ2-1	ASTLEGGTYNEQF
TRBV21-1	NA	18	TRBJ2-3	ASSKVYPIPSGRATDTQY
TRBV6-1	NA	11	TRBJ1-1	ASSEIRGTEAF
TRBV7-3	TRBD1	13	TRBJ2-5	ASSSDRGPPETQY
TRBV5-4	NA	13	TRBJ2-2	ASSEKTGNTGELF
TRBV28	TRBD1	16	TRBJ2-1	ASSSPGQGDRIRNEQF
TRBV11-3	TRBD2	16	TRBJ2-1	ASSLESLAGSSYNEQF
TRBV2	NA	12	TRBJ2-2	ATGLERKSGELF
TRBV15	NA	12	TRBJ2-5	ATSRGGGQETQY
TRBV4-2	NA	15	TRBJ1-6	ASSPQAGNEYDSPLH
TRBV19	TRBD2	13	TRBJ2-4	ASADSGLARNIQY
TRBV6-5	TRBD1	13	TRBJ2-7	ASSSFRDRAYEQY
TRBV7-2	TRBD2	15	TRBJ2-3	ASSPVGGDYLTDTQY
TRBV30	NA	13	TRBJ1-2	AWSVGGGWGYGYT
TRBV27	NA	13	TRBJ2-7	ASSLVSETSYEQY
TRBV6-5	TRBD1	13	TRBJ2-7	ASSYYGQEIYEQY
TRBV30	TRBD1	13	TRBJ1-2	AWSPKRQGSAGYT
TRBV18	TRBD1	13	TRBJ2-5	ASSPRQGAQETQY
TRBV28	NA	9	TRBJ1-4	AGGGNEKLF
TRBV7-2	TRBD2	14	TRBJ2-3	ASSSASGRVTDTQY
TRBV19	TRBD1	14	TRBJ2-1	ASSDPDRGFYNEQF
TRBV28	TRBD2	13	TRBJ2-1	ATTPGGAWNNEQF
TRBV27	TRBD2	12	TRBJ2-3	ASSSGGSTDTQY
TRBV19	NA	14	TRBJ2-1	ASSITARSGFAEQF
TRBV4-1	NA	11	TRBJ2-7	ASSQDSSDEQY
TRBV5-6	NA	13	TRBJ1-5	ASSLSQYSNQPQH
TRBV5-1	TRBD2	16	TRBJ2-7	ASSLAGGTSGRSYEQY
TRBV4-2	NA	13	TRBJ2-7	AGSQGAGSAYEQY
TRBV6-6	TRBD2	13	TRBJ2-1	ASSLGLPSYNEQF
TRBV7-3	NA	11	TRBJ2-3	ASSLVITDTQY
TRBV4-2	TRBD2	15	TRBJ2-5	ASSQDSREGRQETQY
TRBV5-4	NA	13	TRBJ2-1	ASSWRPSLDNEQF
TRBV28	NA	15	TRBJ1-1	ASSFSLRASMNTEAF
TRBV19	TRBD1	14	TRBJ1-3	ASQRTGGMPGNTIY
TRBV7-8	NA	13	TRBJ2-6	ASNHRVAGANVLT
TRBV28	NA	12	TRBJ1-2	AIPRGSPNYGYT